The 32 T cell receptor beta chains reported below all come from one sample, sequenced in a study of Ad26.COV2.S vaccination and SARS-CoV-2 variants. TCRdb keeps only in-frame clones here, not all; method: immunoSEQ multiplex PCR. The data hold 200,000 to 250,000 clones, with roughly 90% observed a single time. Treatment in this sample: over 15 received Ad26.COV2.S at low or high dose, single or two shots; 5 received placebo; per-sample allocation not given. Collection of the samples took place on day 63 after the first injection of vaccine or placebo. Specimen: peripheral blood, collected in a trial of Ad26.COV2.S vaccine versus placebo. All receptors come from a person between 18 and 65 years old who received the Ad26.COV2.S COVID-19 vaccine or a placebo.

The rearrangement joins TRBV4-2 to TRBJ2-3; TRBD1 or TRBD2 may be the D gene (6 bases each). The germline gives CDR1 LGHNA, CDR2 YNFKEQ. Trimming stripped 0 bases from V and 5 bases from J, with 18 bases between. The CDR3 is 17 amino acids. The CDR3 loop reads CASSQEVSGGGKDTQYF. CDR3 bases: TGTGCCAGCAGCCAAGAAGTGAGTGGGGGCGGGAAAGATACGCAGTATTTT.

This clone was detected once. This chain links TRBV11-2 with TRBJ2-7; a possible D gene is TRBD2 (6 bases). V was shortened by 5 bases and J by 4 bases, with 21 bases between the two germline ends. Germline CDR1 is SGHAT and CDR2 is FQNNGV. The CDR3 runs 16 residues. This CDR3 reads CASSKAGDLIEYEQYF. As DNA, the CDR3 is TGTGCCAGCAGCAAAGCTGGGGACTTAATCGAATACGAGCAGTACTTC.

This clone occurred a few times. This sequence joins TRBV27 and TRBJ2-2; D gene uncertain. Germline CDR1 reads MNHEY; CDR2 reads SMNVEV (reference sequence). Trimming cost V 0 bases and J 0 bases, with 14 bases left between them. CDR3 length: 18 amino acids. The CDR3 is CASSLSPFSTSNTGELFF. The CDR3 nucleotides are TGTGCCAGCAGTTTATCGCCGTTCTCGACCTCGAACACCGGGGAGCTGTTTTTT.

The chain employs TRBV9 and TRBJ2-7; D is uncertain. From germline, CDR1 is SGDLS and CDR2 YYNGEE. The CDR3 sequence is 15 residues long. Trimming shortened V by 0 bases and J by 0 bases, and 10 bases separated the two germline ends. This CDR3 reads CASSVDPTNSYEQYF. The CDR3 nucleotides read TGTGCCAGCAGCGTAGATCCGACAAACTCCTACGAGCAGTACTTC.

This clone appeared once. The J gene is TRBJ2-3, the V gene TRBV6-5, with D possibly TRBD2 on 6 matching bases. Per germline, CDR1 MNHEY and CDR2 SVGAGI. The CDR3 extends over 12 amino acids. The V and J ends lost 6 bases and 15 bases respectively, with 19 bases between them. Here the CDR3 reads CASRRSDYEQYF. The CDR3, as DNA: TGTGCCAGCAGGAGGTCGGACTACGAGCAATATTTT.

This clone has a handful of counts. The chain is built from TRBV21-1 and TRBJ1-5; the table names TRBD1, a call not compared with the DNA. TRBV21-1 is listed as a pseudogene. This CDR3 region has 15 residues. The CDR3 sequence: CASSQDREVNQPQHF. The CDR3, as DNA: TGTGCCAGCAGTCAAGACAGGGAGGTCAATCAGCCCCAGCATTTT.

The CDR3 nucleotides are TGTGCCAGCAGTCCACTTCGAAACACCGGGGAGCTGTTTTTT. Its translation: CASSPLRNTGELFF. The genes are TRBV6-2 or TRBV6-3 and TRBJ2-2; no clear D. The V end was cut by 5 bases, the J end by 2 bases, with 9 bases between. The V gene's germline CDR1 is MNHEY and CDR2 SVGEGT. The CDR3 has 14 amino acids.

This chain uses TRBV7-2 with TRBJ1-1; D is unclear. V was trimmed by 7 bases and J by 2 bases, leaving 17 bases between them. This CDR3 is 15 amino acids long. Germline V gene data show CDR1 as SGHTA and CDR2 as FQGNSA. The DNA of the CDR3 is TGTGCCAGCACCCTCGGCCGGGAAAAAAACACTGAAGCTTTCTTT. Protein sequence: CASTLGREKNTEAFF.

V usage is TRBV28 and J usage is TRBJ1-4; unclear D gene. This CDR3 has 14 amino acids. Germline V gene data show CDR1 as MDHEN and CDR2 as SYDVKM. Trimming left V 5 bases short and J 5 bases short, with 12 bases between. CDR3 DNA: TGTGCCAGCAGTCAAGGGATCGGGAATGAAAAACTGTTTTTT. Its translation is CASSQGIGNEKLFF.

V and J are TRBV4-3 and TRBJ1-1; no clear D gene. Germline loops: CDR1 LGHNA, CDR2 YSLEER. This CDR3 comprises 15 residues. V shed 0 bases and J shed 1 base, with 9 bases lying between them. The CDR3 region is CASSQEVGRNTEAFF. The CDR3 nucleotides are TGCGCCAGCAGCCAAGAAGTCGGCCGGAACACTGAAGCTTTCTTT.

The chain is built from TRBV4-2 and TRBJ2-7, with D tentatively TRBD1 (5 bases). CDR1 and CDR2 (germline): LGHNA, YNFKEQ. This CDR3 region has 15 residues. Trimming took off 2 bases at V and 1 base at J, with 12 bases between the two ends. DNA for the CDR3: TGTGCCAGCAGCCAACGTGAGACAGCGTCCTACGAGCAGTACTTC. It codes for CASSQRETASYEQYF.

This clone appeared a few times. The chain uses TRBV19 and TRBJ2-1; TRBD2 matches 15 bases. The CDR3 has 17 amino acids. The J segment lost 5 bases and the V segment lost 3 bases, leaving 5 bases of the junction unmatched. The V gene's germline CDR1 is LNHDA and CDR2 SQIVND (reference sequence). CDR3 in amino acids: CASSILGLAGGNNEQFF. The CDR3 DNA sequence: TGTGCCAGTAGTATTTTAGGACTAGCGGGGGGGAACAATGAGCAGTTCTTC.

The V gene is TRBV5-5, the J gene TRBJ1-2; 10 bases agree with TRBD1. CDR3 length: 17 amino acids. Germline-derived CDR1 and CDR2 are SGHKS and YYEKEE (reference sequence). Trimming removed 2 bases from V and 5 bases from J; junction bases left unmatched: 12. The DNA for the CDR3 is TGTGCCAGCAGCTTAAAAGAGGGACAGGGGCCCTCATATGGCTACACCTTC. It translates to CASSLKEGQGPSYGYTF.

The chain is built from TRBV7-9 and TRBJ1-3; D remains ambiguous. In germline, CDR1 is SEHNR, CDR2 FQNEAQ (reference sequence). CDR3 length: 12 residues. The V and J ends lost 4 bases and 4 bases respectively, with 5 bases between them. Written as DNA, the CDR3 is TGTGCCAGCAGCTCGGAAGGAAACACCATATATTTT. It translates to CASSSEGNTIYF.

This clone was seen once. CDR3 DNA: TGTGCCAGCAGTGATCGGGACAGAACCTTGAACACTGAAGCTTTCTTT. It yields the protein CASSDRDRTLNTEAFF. The rearrangement uses TRBV27 and TRBJ1-1; 7 bases match TRBD1. The CDR3 covers 16 residues. V was pared by 5 bases and J by 0 bases, with 9 bases of the junction left unmatched. The germline CDR1 and CDR2 sequences are MNHEY and SMNVEV (reference sequence).

The V gene is TRBV14, the J gene TRBJ2-2; weak D call: TRBD1 (7 bases). Per the germline V gene, CDR1 is SGHDN and CDR2 is FVKESK. The V end lost 0 bases, the J end lost 6 bases, and 17 bases lay between the germline ends. The CDR3 spans 17 residues. This CDR3 reads CASSQERTGGNPGELFF. CDR3 sequence (DNA): TGTGCCAGCAGCCAAGAGAGGACAGGAGGGAATCCCGGGGAGCTGTTTTTT.

The chain carries TRBV7-9 and TRBJ2-7, with D possibly TRBD2 on 7 matching bases. Trimming removed 7 bases at V and 5 bases at J, with 27 bases between. From germline, CDR1 is SEHNR and CDR2 FQNEAQ (reference sequence). This CDR3 has 17 amino acids. The CDR3 loop reads CASTTATGRKGGNEQYF. CDR3 nucleotide sequence: TGTGCCAGCACCACCGCTACCGGGCGTAAGGGGGGGAACGAGCAGTACTTC.

The genes are TRBV6-5 and TRBJ2-7, with no clear D. The CDR3 is 13 residues long. The ends were cut back, 7 bases at V and 0 bases at J, with 10 bases in the middle. Germline CDR1 and CDR2: MNHEY and SVGAGI. In DNA, the CDR3 is TGTGCCAGCACCCCGGACCTCTCCTACGAGCAGTACTTC. Translation gives CASTPDLSYEQYF.

V is TRBV5-1 and J is TRBJ1-5, with 10 bases lining up with TRBD1. The CDR3 extends over 15 amino acids. Trimming removed 4 bases from V and 2 bases from J; junction bases left unmatched: 3. Germline-derived CDR1 and CDR2 are SGHRS and YFSETQ. The CDR3 is CASSPTGGGNQPQHF. The CDR3 coding sequence is TGCGCCAGCAGCCCGACAGGGGGCGGCAATCAGCCCCAGCATTTT. Complete variable domain (other parts from reference TRBV5-1 and TRBJ1-5): KAGVTQTPRYLIKTRGQQVTLSCSPISGHRSVSWYQQTPGQGLQFLFEYFSETQRNKGNFPGRFSGRQFSNSRSEMNVSTLELGDSALYLCASSPTGGGNQPQHFGDGTRLSIL.

V gene TRBV27 combines with J gene TRBJ1-3, with D uncertain. V lost 6 bases and J lost 0, with 12 bases in between. Germline CDR1 reads MNHEY; CDR2 reads SMNVEV (reference sequence). CDR3 length: 15 amino acids. The CDR3, as DNA: TGTGCCAGCAGCCCTGACGGACGCTCTGGAAACACCATATATTTT. This sequence encodes CASSPDGRSGNTIYF.

The chain employs TRBV19 and TRBJ2-5, with D possibly being TRBD2 (6 bases). Germline CDR1 and CDR2: LNHDA and SQIVND (reference sequence). Trimming pared 0 bases from V and 1 base from J, leaving 9 bases between. This CDR3 has 15 residues. The CDR3 here is CASSIDRGTQETQYF. DNA for the CDR3: TGTGCCAGTAGTATAGATCGGGGGACCCAAGAGACCCAGTACTTC.

This rearrangement joins TRBV2 to TRBJ1-2, with D hard to call. The length of the CDR3 is 14 residues. Trimming shortened V by 4 bases and J by 4 bases, and 13 bases separated the two germline ends. Germline V lookup: CDR1 SNHLY, CDR2 FYNNEI. The CDR3 region is CASSGQTYGYGYTF. CDR3 bases: TGTGCCAGCAGTGGGCAGACTTACGGCTATGGCTACACCTTC.

The V and J genes are TRBV30 and TRBJ2-7; tentative D call: TRBD1 (5 bases). The V end was cut by 0 bases, the J end by 2 bases, with 14 bases between. The germline V gene has CDR1 GTSNPN and CDR2 SVGIG (reference sequence). The CDR3 runs 15 residues. The DNA of the CDR3 is TGTGCCTGGAGTGTACGGAGCAGGGTCACCTACGAGCAGTACTTC. Residues: CAWSVRSRVTYEQYF.

The chain joins TRBV15 to TRBJ2-1; 8 bases fit TRBD1. Germline CDR1 is LNHNV and CDR2 is YYDKDF (reference sequence). J was trimmed by 2 bases and V by 1 base; bases with no gene match: 7. The CDR3 has 17 residues. CDR3 region: CATSRAPGTGPYNEQFF. The CDR3 DNA is TGTGCCACCAGCAGAGCCCCCGGGACAGGCCCCTACAATGAGCAGTTCTTC.

In this sample, this clone turned up once. This rearrangement joins TRBV28 to TRBJ1-4; D unresolved. The CDR3 totals 15 residues. V lost 6 bases, J lost 8 bases, and 19 bases lay in between. Germline V CDR1 and CDR2: MDHEN, SYDVKM. CDR3 residues: CASSPPLEPSEKLFF. The CDR3 DNA is TGTGCCAGCAGCCCCCCATTAGAGCCTTCCGAAAAACTGTTTTTT. The full variable domain, rest sourced from reference TRBV28 and TRBJ1-4, is DVKVTQSSRYLVKRTGEKVFLECVQDMDHENMFWYRQDPGLGLRLIYFSYDVKMKEKGDIPEGYSVSREKKERFSLILESASTNQTSMYLCASSPPLEPSEKLFFGSGTQLSVL.

This CDR3 reads CASSPPKGQRFAGANVLTF. The CDR3 region has the DNA TGTGCCAGCTCACCACCTAAGGGGCAAAGGTTTGCTGGGGCCAACGTCCTGACTTTC. V usage is TRBV18 and J usage is TRBJ2-6; TRBD1 is a possible D gene (5 bases). V lost 0 bases to trimming and J lost 2 bases, with 17 bases between them. CDR3 size: 19 residues. Germline CDR1 reads KGHSH; CDR2 reads LQKENI.

V and J are TRBV5-5 and TRBJ2-7; D not resolved. V was trimmed by 0 bases and J by 0 bases, leaving 10 bases between them. Germline assignment: CDR1 SGHKS and CDR2 YYEKEE (reference sequence). The CDR3 is 15 amino acids. The chain's CDR3 is CASSLERPNSYEQYF. DNA of the CDR3: TGTGCCAGCAGCTTGGAAAGGCCTAACTCCTACGAGCAGTACTTC.

CDR3 in amino acids: CATSDRTGHTDTQYF. Written as DNA, the CDR3 is TGTGCCACCAGTGATCGGACAGGGCACACAGATACGCAGTATTTT. The V and J genes are TRBV24-1 and TRBJ2-3; 8 nucleotides line up with TRBD1. The J segment lost 2 bases and the V segment lost 3 bases, leaving 3 bases of the junction unmatched. The germline gives CDR1 KGHDR, CDR2 SFDVKD. The CDR3 loop spans 15 amino acids.

V gene TRBV7-9 combines with J gene TRBJ2-7; D may be TRBD2 (5 bases). CDR3 length equals 13 residues. Looked up from germline, CDR1 is SEHNR and CDR2 is FQNEAQ (reference sequence). V was pared by 5 bases and J by 2 bases, with 10 bases between. CDR3 sequence (DNA): TGTGCCAGCAGCCCGGGATCCACCTACGAGCAGTACTTC. Amino acid sequence: CASSPGSTYEQYF.

V gene TRBV7-2 combines with J gene TRBJ2-7; D unresolved. Germline values: CDR1 SGHTA, CDR2 FQGNSA. Trimming stripped 1 base from V and 6 bases from J, with 7 bases between. The CDR3 has 12 residues. CDR3 sequence (DNA): TGTGCCAGCAGCTTAGGATCAGGCGAGCAGTACTTC. Encoded protein: CASSLGSGEQYF.

Here the CDR3 reads CASSFAEGAKNIQYF. CDR3 nucleotide sequence: TGTGCCAGCTCTTTCGCGGAGGGAGCCAAAAACATTCAGTACTTC. The chain has TRBV28 and TRBJ2-4, with D possibly TRBD2 on 6 matching bases. This CDR3 has 15 amino acids. With 8 bases removed from V and 0 bases from J, the gap between germline ends came to 14 bases. CDR1 and CDR2 from the germline V gene are MDHEN and SYDVKM.

The chain joins TRBV30 to TRBJ2-7; D gene ambiguous. CDR1 is GTSNPN, CDR2 SVGIG, per germline (reference sequence). The CDR3 runs 16 residues. V was shortened by 0 bases and J by 2 bases, with 17 bases between the two germline ends. CDR3 in amino acids: CAWSVPYRLTAYEQYF. DNA for the CDR3: TGTGCCTGGAGTGTACCCTACAGATTAACAGCCTACGAGCAGTACTTC.